Below are 11 T cell receptor beta chains sequenced from a single sample in a study of T-cell reconstitution after alpha-beta-depleted transplantation in children (dated by TCRdb to the mid-2010s). The treatment or condition label here, explained by the study, means: allogeneic hematopoietic cell transplantation with graft depleted of TCRalphabeta T cells and CD19 B cells. Receptor libraries were prepared by PCR. Sequencing instrument: Illumina HiSeq 2500. TCR libraries were prepared with molecular barcoding, using unique molecular identifiers to normalize TCRbeta repertoire quantification. TCRdb handled the public reads itself, with Q25 trimming in fastp and clone calling in MiXCR, and kept productive beta chains. Duplicate CDR3 protein sequences are folded into a single record with the most common DNA and genes. Here the sample has around 230,000 distinct CDR3 sequences; over 15% occur a single time. The ten most abundant clones make up approximately 40% of the sample.

The sequences come from PBMCs, mostly from graft donor cells, collected 360 days after TCRalphabeta/CD19-depleted stem cell transplant. Receptors originate from a male patient under 10 years old who had a stem cell transplant for acute lymphoblastic leukemia, so the T cells may come from the graft donor.

This clonotype showed up just a few times. This chain links TRBV30 with TRBJ2-5, with D perhaps matching TRBD1 (6 bases). The germline gives CDR1 GTSNPN, CDR2 SVGIG (reference sequence). CDR3 length: 14 residues. Trimming left V 0 bases short and J 4 bases short, with 12 bases between. The CDR3 here is CAWSVLSRGETQYF. The CDR3 coding sequence is TGTGCCTGGAGTGTACTGAGCAGGGGAGAGACCCAGTACTTC.

This chain connects TRBV13 to TRBJ2-7; no definite D call. CDR1 and CDR2 from the germline V gene are PRHDT and FYEKMQ (reference sequence). The length of the CDR3 is 14 residues. Trimming removed 6 bases from V and 3 bases from J, with 15 bases in between. This CDR3 is CASSRPGSYYEQYF. CDR3 DNA sequence: TGTGCCAGCAGTAGGCCGGGTTCATACTACGAGCAGTACTTC.

This clonotype has at least ten counts. The chain links TRBV6-5 to TRBJ2-2; D possibly corresponds to TRBD2 (5 bases). Trimming left V 0 bases short and J 4 bases short, with 9 bases between. CDR1 and CDR2 from the germline V gene are MNHEY and SVGAGI. There are 15 residues in the CDR3. The CDR3 nucleotides read TGTGCCAGCAGTTACTCTGGACGGGGCACCGGGGAGCTGTTTTTT. It translates to CASSYSGRGTGELFF.

The genes are TRBV9 and TRBJ1-1; D is undetermined. This CDR3 region has 15 residues. Trimming pared 0 bases from V and 4 bases from J, leaving 13 bases between. Germline CDR1 reads SGDLS; CDR2 reads YYNGEE. This chain's CDR3 is CASSVAGIEATEAFF. DNA for the CDR3: TGTGCCAGCAGCGTAGCCGGTATAGAGGCCACTGAAGCTTTCTTT.

The chain links TRBV7-8 to TRBJ2-1; the D gene is possibly TRBD1 (5 bases). There are 16 residues in the CDR3. Trimming took off 5 bases at V and 5 bases at J, with 19 bases between the two ends. Germline CDR1 reads SGHVS; CDR2 reads FQNEAQ. The CDR3 is CASSRNTIKGDNEQFF. The CDR3 DNA reads TGTGCCAGCAGCCGCAACACAATAAAAGGGGACAATGAGCAGTTCTTC.

In the case of this clonotype: A much more abundant neighbour one base away suggests this may be a read error. The chain has TRBV21-1 and TRBJ1-1; the table names TRBD1, a call not compared with the DNA. TRBV21-1 corresponds to a pseudogene. This CDR3 has 14 amino acids. This CDR3 is CASIKVAGDTEAFF. CDR3 in DNA: TGTGCCAGCATCAAAGTAGCAGGGGACACTGAAGCTTTCTTT.

A few counts support this clonotype. This sequence joins TRBV28 and TRBJ2-4; D remains unclear. Germline loops: CDR1 MDHEN, CDR2 SYDVKM. The CDR3 totals 13 residues. Trimming took off 6 bases at V and 8 bases at J, with 14 bases between the two ends. The chain's CDR3 is CASRSRSLHIQYF. In nucleotides, the CDR3 is TGTGCCAGCAGGTCTAGGTCCCTTCACATTCAGTACTTC.

This clonotype was observed a handful of times. V and J are TRBV29-1 and TRBJ2-3; weak D call: TRBD1 (5 bases). V dropped 8 bases and J dropped 0 bases, with 9 bases sitting between them. CDR3 length: 12 residues. From germline, CDR1 is SQVTM and CDR2 ANQGSEA. CDR3 sequence reads: CSTDSSTDTQYF. The CDR3 DNA reads as TGCAGCACTGACAGTAGCACAGATACGCAGTATTTT.

This clonotype has only a few counts. This chain links TRBV18 with TRBJ1-1; 8 bases match TRBD1. V trimming: 3 bases; J trimming: 6 bases; junction bases outside the gene matches: 9. CDR3 length: 15 residues. Germline loops: CDR1 KGHSH, CDR2 LQKENI. CDR3 bases: TGTGCCAGCTCACCTACGGACGGACAGGGTGCTGAAGCTTTCTTT. Translation gives CASSPTDGQGAEAFF.

V is TRBV7-2 and J is TRBJ2-7; TRBD1 might be the D (6 bases). V lost 4 bases and J lost 3, with 13 bases in between. This CDR3 contains 14 residues. Germline values: CDR1 SGHTA, CDR2 FQGNSA. The CDR3 nucleotides read TGTGCCAGCAGCTCAACAGGGTTGGGCTACGAGCAGTACTTC. Its protein product is CASSSTGLGYEQYF.

This clonotype has just a few counts. V gene TRBV29-1 combines with J gene TRBJ1-3; D is unclear. The CDR3 spans 11 residues. V lost 6 bases, J lost 1 base, and 4 bases lay in between. CDR1 is SQVTM, CDR2 ANQGSEA, per germline. CDR3 residues: CSVQSGNTIYF. As DNA, the CDR3 is TGCAGCGTACAGTCTGGAAACACCATATATTTT.